This entry concerns a single TCR beta chain. Each participant's cohort was designated according to participant-reported clinical history. Those designated as exposed participants met a COVID-19 case within 2 weeks before study entry. This sample is part of a study of blood T cell repertoires in COVID-19. Study in general: Researchers got acute and convalescent COVID-19 samples from the United States, Italy and Spain. The analysed material was cDNA or gDNA that came from T cells, B-cell-depleted T cells, or PBMCs.

Data came from immunoSEQ multiplex PCR; TCRdb stores just in-frame clones and leaves some out. This table holds 180,000 or so clones, 80% found once. This CDR3 has 15 residues. The clonotype was recovered from a man aged 60 to 69 who had been exposed to COVID-19. The rearrangement joins TRBV21-1 to TRBJ1-6; the D call in the table, TRBD1, was not verified against the DNA. TRBV21-1 is a documented pseudogene. The sequenced sample was PBMCs or T cells enriched from blood (not recorded which). The CDR3 bases are TGTGCCAGCAGCAAGGGAGGGACAGGGAATTCACCCCTCCACTTT. As protein: CASSKGGTGNSPLHF.